Given below is one TCR beta chain in context. The data belong to a study of pediatric ulcerative colitis. During colonoscopy, one to two rectal pinch biopsies were collected. The diagnostic colonoscopy in ulcerative colitis patients preceded any immunosuppressive treatment. The data were produced by immunoSEQ multiplex PCR, yet TCRdb's version contains in-frame clones alone and is incomplete. This sample yields under 50,000 clones, of which under 80% are seen a single time; 3% to 4.5% belongs to the top ten. This CDR3 is 13 amino acids long. Trimming took 0 bases from V and 4 from J, leaving 7 bases between them. Germline V gene lookup returns CDR1 GTSNPN and CDR2 SVGIG (reference sequence).

The sequence came from a girl aged 5-17 years with moderate ulcerative colitis. Sequencing input: gut tissue. The chain recombines TRBV30 with TRBJ1-3; no reliable D call. CDR3: CAWSVQSGNTIYF. In nucleotides, the CDR3 is TGTGCCTGGAGTGTACAATCCGGAAACACCATATATTTT.